Listed below are T cell receptor beta chains from one sample, sequenced in a study of post-analysis software for immune sequencing data. MiXCR, run by TCRdb on the PCR reads, gives a single entry per CDR3 protein. The data hold hundreds of thousands of distinct CDR3 sequences, with 25% to 30% observed a single time. The sample taken for sequencing was blood. These receptors all stem from a girl between 10 and 17 years old with multiple sclerosis. Both conserved end residues are part of each CDR3. Fields, in order: D gene, V gene, J gene, clone size, CDR3 DNA, CDR3 protein. A D gene is named only where the DNA matches it firmly. For some rows the clone size is stated as once, few or many, or as a class when expanded; others skip it.

D gene: .
V gene: TRBV24-1
J gene: TRBJ2-1
clone size: few
CDR3 DNA: TGTGCCACCAGTGATTTTTTCCGTAGTAATGAGCAGTTCTTC
CDR3 protein: CATSDFFRSNEQFF

D gene: TRBD2
V gene: TRBV7-2
J gene: TRBJ2-5
clone size: .
CDR3 DNA: TGTGCCACCACTCCGGGACTAGCGGGCCAAGAGACCCAGTACTTC
CDR3 protein: CATTPGLAGQETQYF

D gene: TRBD1
V gene: TRBV2
J gene: TRBJ2-5
clone size: few
CDR3 DNA: TGTGCCAGCAGTGAAGCGGGTCAGACAGGGGAAGAGACCCAGTACTTC
CDR3 protein: CASSEAGQTGEETQYF

D gene: .
V gene: TRBV29-1
J gene: TRBJ1-1
clone size: .
CDR3 DNA: TGCAGCGGCCACGATTATTTCGGGGGGCTCGACATGAACACTGAAGCTTTCTTT
CDR3 protein: CSGHDYFGGLDMNTEAFF

D gene: .
V gene: TRBV5-1
J gene: TRBJ1-1
clone size: .
CDR3 DNA: TGCGCCAGCAGCCGCTCGGCACAGCTGAACACTGAAGCTTTCTTT
CDR3 protein: CASSRSAQLNTEAFF

D gene: .
V gene: TRBV5-1
J gene: TRBJ2-1
clone size: few
CDR3 DNA: TGCGCCAGCAGCTTCCACCGAGGGGGAGTCTACAATGAGCAGTTCTTC
CDR3 protein: CASSFHRGGVYNEQFF

D gene: .
V gene: TRBV7-2
J gene: TRBJ1-4
clone size: .
CDR3 DNA: TGTGCCAGCAGCGAGACGCCGGGACGGCCCGAAAAACTGTTTTTT
CDR3 protein: CASSETPGRPEKLFF

D gene: .
V gene: TRBV28
J gene: TRBJ2-2
clone size: .
CDR3 DNA: TGTGCCAGCAGTTTTAGACCGGGACGGTCGAACACCGGGGAGCTGTTTTTT
CDR3 protein: CASSFRPGRSNTGELFF

D gene: .
V gene: TRBV20-1
J gene: TRBJ2-5
clone size: .
CDR3 DNA: TGCAGTGCCACGGATATTCGGACAGCGGGGGAGACCCAGTACTTC
CDR3 protein: CSATDIRTAGETQYF

D gene: .
V gene: TRBV28
J gene: TRBJ2-7
clone size: .
CDR3 DNA: TGTGCCAGCAGTTTACCGGGCACCTCTAAATACGAGCAGTACTTC
CDR3 protein: CASSLPGTSKYEQYF

D gene: TRBD2
V gene: TRBV4-3
J gene: TRBJ2-7
clone size: .
CDR3 DNA: TGCGCCAGCAGCCAAGGACTAGCGGGAGGGCCGGGCGAGCAGTACTTC
CDR3 protein: CASSQGLAGGPGEQYF

D gene: TRBD1
V gene: TRBV7-2
J gene: TRBJ2-7
clone size: many
CDR3 DNA: TGTGCCAGCAGTTCCACCGGGACAGGGTTATACGAGCAGTACTTC
CDR3 protein: CASSSTGTGLYEQYF

D gene: .
V gene: TRBV20-1
J gene: TRBJ2-1
clone size: .
CDR3 DNA: TGCAGTGCTAGCGGGATCGACTCCTACAATGAGCAGTTCTTC
CDR3 protein: CSASGIDSYNEQFF

D gene: .
V gene: TRBV7-9
J gene: TRBJ1-1
clone size: few
CDR3 DNA: TGTGCCAGCAGCATCAGGACCGTGAACACTGAAGCTTTCTTT
CDR3 protein: CASSIRTVNTEAFF

D gene: .
V gene: TRBV4-1
J gene: TRBJ2-7
clone size: many
CDR3 DNA: TGCGCCAGCAGCCAAGATACGTACAGGGTCGAGCAGTACTTC
CDR3 protein: CASSQDTYRVEQYF

D gene: .
V gene: TRBV5-1
J gene: TRBJ1-5
clone size: few
CDR3 DNA: TGCGCCAGCAGCTGGGTCCCTGGGGCCAGCCCCCAGCATTTT
CDR3 protein: CASSWVPGASPQHF

D gene: .
V gene: TRBV27
J gene: TRBJ2-1
clone size: .
CDR3 DNA: TGTGCCAGCAACACCCCAGGGAATGAGCAGTTCTTC
CDR3 protein: CASNTPGNEQFF

D gene: TRBD1
V gene: TRBV7-8
J gene: TRBJ2-1
clone size: few
CDR3 DNA: TGTGCCAGCAGCTTAAGGCCGGTGACAGGGATTTACAATGAGCAGTTCTTC
CDR3 protein: CASSLRPVTGIYNEQFF

D gene: TRBD2
V gene: TRBV29-1
J gene: TRBJ2-7
clone size: .
CDR3 DNA: TGCAGCGTTGAGGGGACTAGCGGGAACACCTACGAGCAGTACTTC
CDR3 protein: CSVEGTSGNTYEQYF

D gene: TRBD2
V gene: TRBV20-1
J gene: TRBJ2-3
clone size: .
CDR3 DNA: TGCAGTGCCTCCGTCCTAGCGGAGAGCACAGATACGCAGTATTTT
CDR3 protein: CSASVLAESTDTQYF

D gene: .
V gene: TRBV28
J gene: TRBJ1-5
clone size: once
CDR3 DNA: TGTGCCAGCAGGGGGGCCGTCGGGCCAGGCAATCAGCCCCAGCATTTT
CDR3 protein: CASRGAVGPGNQPQHF

D gene: TRBD1
V gene: TRBV6-5
J gene: TRBJ1-6
clone size: few
CDR3 DNA: TGTGCCAGCAGTGAGACAGGGGCGCCACCCCTCCACTTT
CDR3 protein: CASSETGAPPLHF

D gene: .
V gene: TRBV20-1
J gene: TRBJ2-5
clone size: few
CDR3 DNA: TGCAGTGCTAGATCCCAGCTCTACCAAGAGACCCAGTACTTC
CDR3 protein: CSARSQLYQETQYF

D gene: .
V gene: TRBV5-1
J gene: TRBJ2-1
clone size: .
CDR3 DNA: TGCGCCAGCAGCTTGTCAACAGGGCACAATGAGCAGTTCTTC
CDR3 protein: CASSLSTGHNEQFF

D gene: .
V gene: TRBV10-2
J gene: TRBJ2-1
clone size: few
CDR3 DNA: TGCGCCAGCACCGGGGCTAGGTCCTACAATGAGCAGTTCTTC
CDR3 protein: CASTGARSYNEQFF

D gene: .
V gene: TRBV12-3/TRBV12-4
J gene: TRBJ1-4
clone size: .
CDR3 DNA: TGTGCCAGCAGCCCCCGGACGGCCTTTAACGAAAAACTGTTTTTT
CDR3 protein: CASSPRTAFNEKLFF

D gene: TRBD2
V gene: TRBV4-3
J gene: TRBJ2-2
clone size: .
CDR3 DNA: TGCGCCAGCAGCCAACGGCCGGGACTAACGAACACCGGGGAGCTGTTTTTT
CDR3 protein: CASSQRPGLTNTGELFF

D gene: .
V gene: TRBV6-4
J gene: TRBJ2-7
clone size: .
CDR3 DNA: TGTGCCAGCAGTCCCGTACGTCAGGGGTCCTACGAGCAGTACTTC
CDR3 protein: CASSPVRQGSYEQYF

D gene: .
V gene: TRBV7-2
J gene: TRBJ2-1
clone size: .
CDR3 DNA: TGTGCCAGCAGCCCCCGGACTACAACTTACAATGAGCAGTTCTTC
CDR3 protein: CASSPRTTTYNEQFF